A single sample is the source of the 21 T cell receptor beta chains below, sequenced in a study of CD8 T cells in Susac syndrome. Random hexamers were used to reverse transcribe 0.5 to 1 ug of RNA. A single record per CDR3 protein comes from TCRdb applying MiXCR to the immunoSEQ multiplex PCR reads. Of about 130,000 distinct CDR3 sequences in the sample, more than 85% were seen once. Sequencing input: CD8+ T cells from PBMCs. These receptors were taken from a human donor with Susac syndrome.

This CDR3 is CSARSDLTGMKYSGANVLTF. DNA for the CDR3: TGCAGTGCTAGATCGGATCTTACAGGGATGAAATACTCTGGGGCCAACGTCCTGACTTTC. The chain combines TRBV20-1 with TRBJ2-6, with TRBD1 as a possible D gene (6 bases). Trimming left V 2 bases short and J 0 bases short, with 23 bases between. The CDR3 has 20 amino acids. The germline V gene encodes CDR1 DFQATT and CDR2 SNEGSKA (reference sequence).

In DNA form, the CDR3 reads TGTGCCAGCAGTTACTCCGGATATCAAGAGACCCAGTACTTC. It encodes CASSYSGYQETQYF. The chain joins TRBV6-5 to TRBJ2-5, with D uncertain. CDR1 and CDR2 from the germline V gene are MNHEY and SVGAGI. V lost 0 bases to trimming and J lost 2 bases, with 7 bases between them. The length of the CDR3 is 14 residues.

V gene TRBV3-1 combines with J gene TRBJ2-1; no clear D. The germline CDR1 and CDR2 sequences are LGHDT and YNNKEL (reference sequence). The CDR3 is 14 amino acids. Trimming shortened V by 0 bases and J by 9 bases, and 12 bases separated the two germline ends. This CDR3 is CASSQETPLGEQFF. The CDR3 DNA follows: TGTGCCAGCAGCCAAGAGACCCCTCTTGGTGAGCAGTTCTTC.

V gene TRBV4-1 combines with J gene TRBJ2-7; TRBD2 agrees at 7 bases. The trim removed 1 base at V and 5 bases at J, leaving 5 bases unmatched. This CDR3 contains 14 residues. CDR1 is MGHRA and CDR2 is YSYEKL in the germline V gene. For the CDR3, the DNA is TGCGCCAGCAGCCAAGTTGCTAGCGGCGACGAGCAGTACTTC. It yields the protein CASSQVASGDEQYF.

The genes are TRBV29-1 and TRBJ1-2; D is possibly TRBD1 (6 bases). The germline V gene encodes CDR1 SQVTM and CDR2 ANQGSEA. V was clipped by 6 bases and J by 4 bases, with 12 bases between them. The CDR3 runs to 12 residues. CDR3 sequence: CSVQGQIYGYTF. CDR3 DNA sequence: TGCAGCGTACAAGGACAGATCTATGGCTACACCTTC.

This clonotype was counted once. The CDR3 is CAGTGNYEQYF. CDR3 in DNA: TGTGCCGGGACAGGAAACTACGAGCAGTACTTC. V and J are TRBV2 and TRBJ2-7; 8 bases fit TRBD1. The V segment lost 11 bases and the J segment 3 bases; nucleotides outside the gene matches: 3. Looked up from germline, CDR1 is SNHLY and CDR2 is FYNNEI. CDR3 length: 11 amino acids. Combining the CDR3 with reference TRBV2 and TRBJ2-7 gives the whole variable domain EPEVTQTPSHQVTQMGQEVILRCVPISNHLYFYWYRQILGQKVEFLVSFYNNEISEKSEIFDDQFSVERPDGSNFTLKIRSTKLEDSAMYFCAGTGNYEQYFGPGTRLTVT.

This clonotype was found a few times. The chain has TRBV2 and TRBJ2-1; tentatively, D is TRBD1 (5 bases). Germline V CDR1 and CDR2: SNHLY, FYNNEI. CDR3 length: 11 amino acids. V was trimmed by 5 bases and J by 10 bases, leaving 9 bases between them. The CDR3 protein is CASSPGYEQFF. The CDR3 nucleotides read TGTGCCAGCAGTCCAGGGTACGAGCAGTTCTTC.

The V call is TRBV15, the J call TRBJ2-7; D gene ambiguous. Germline-derived CDR1 and CDR2 are LNHNV and YYDKDF (reference sequence). Trimming shortened V by 0 bases and J by 2 bases, and 8 bases separated the two germline ends. This CDR3 has 14 amino acids. CDR3 loop: CATSRERVTYEQYF. The CDR3 DNA is TGTGCCACCAGCAGAGAAAGAGTGACCTACGAGCAGTACTTC. The whole variable domain, remainder taken from reference TRBV15 and TRBJ2-7, is DAMVIQNPRYQVTQFGKPVTLSCSQTLNHNVMYWYQQKSSQAPKLLFHYYDKDFNNEADTPDNFQSRRPNTSFCFLDIRSPGLGDTAMYLCATSRERVTYEQYFGPGTRLTVT.

This chain joins TRBV5-1 and TRBJ2-2, with D hard to call. The CDR3 contains 12 residues. The V end lost 6 bases, the J end lost 3 bases, and 6 bases lay between the germline ends. Germline CDR1 is SGHRS and CDR2 is YFSETQ. The CDR3 nucleotides are TGCGCCAGCACCGGGCACACCGGGGAGCTGTTTTTT. The encoded protein is CASTGHTGELFF.

The gene calls are TRBV6-5 and TRBJ2-2, with D tentatively TRBD2 (5 bases). The CDR3 extends over 14 amino acids. V lost 3 bases and J lost 5, with 10 bases in between. Germline V gene data show CDR1 as MNHEY and CDR2 as SVGAGI. In DNA form, the CDR3 reads TGTGCCAGCAGTTATAACACGGGGACCGGGGAGCTGTTTTTT. Its protein is CASSYNTGTGELFF.

V and J are TRBV29-1 and TRBJ1-5; possible D gene TRBD1, 6 bases. V was shortened by 1 base and J by 0 bases, with 7 bases between the two germline ends. The CDR3 extends over 14 amino acids. Germline-derived CDR1 and CDR2 are SQVTM and ANQGSEA. CDR3 nucleotides: TGCAGCGTTGAAGCAGGGGATAGCAATCAGCCCCAGCATTTT. This sequence encodes CSVEAGDSNQPQHF.

CDR3: CASSASGSLDEQFF. In DNA form, the CDR3 reads TGTGCCAGCAGTGCTAGCGGGAGTTTGGATGAGCAGTTCTTC. This chain links TRBV6-4 with TRBJ2-1, with 10 positions matching TRBD2. V gave up 4 bases and J gave up 8 bases; unmatched junction bases: 5. Germline V gives CDR1 MRHNA, CDR2 SNTAGT. The CDR3 has 14 residues.

This chain uses TRBV4-1 with TRBJ2-7; D remains ambiguous. V lost 3 bases, J lost 1 base, and 7 bases lay in between. The V gene's germline CDR1 is MGHRA and CDR2 YSYEKL. The CDR3 extends over 13 amino acids. CDR3 in DNA: TGCGCCAGCAGCCAGTCGCAGTCCTACGAGCAGTACTTC. It encodes CASSQSQSYEQYF.

This chain uses TRBV25-1 with TRBJ2-2, with D perhaps assigned TRBD1 or TRBD2 (6 bases each). V was pared by 1 base and J by 3 bases, with 9 bases between. The CDR3 consists of 15 residues. Germline CDR1 and CDR2: MGHDK and SYGVNS. The CDR3 region is CASSEWGADTGELFF. In DNA form, the CDR3 reads TGTGCCAGCAGTGAATGGGGGGCGGACACCGGGGAGCTGTTTTTT.

The V gene is TRBV5-6, the J gene TRBJ2-5; the D gene is possibly TRBD1 (6 bases). Germline V gene sequence: CDR1 SGHDT, CDR2 YYEEEE. V gave up 2 bases and J gave up 10 bases, with 12 bases separating them. CDR3 length: 12 amino acids. In DNA form, the CDR3 reads TGTGCCAGCAGCTTAGGGGGTCCAATCCAGTACTTC. Amino acid sequence: CASSLGGPIQYF.

The chain uses TRBV4-1 and TRBJ1-2; a weak D match, TRBD1 (6 bases). The CDR3 extends over 15 amino acids. Trimming left V 4 bases short and J 4 bases short, with 16 bases between. The germline CDR1 and CDR2 sequences are MGHRA and YSYEKL. Written as DNA, the CDR3 is TGCGCCAGCAGCCTAAGGGGGGAAGTGGGCTATGGCTACACCTTC. Translation gives CASSLRGEVGYGYTF.

The chain has TRBV29-1 and TRBJ1-1, with D unresolved. The V end lost 4 bases, the J end lost 5 bases, and 11 bases lay between the germline ends. The CDR3 length is 12 residues. Germline V lookup: CDR1 SQVTM, CDR2 ANQGSEA. CDR3 region: CSVGTGRTEAFF. The DNA for the CDR3 is TGCAGCGTTGGTACGGGGAGGACTGAAGCTTTCTTT. The whole variable domain, filled in from reference TRBV29-1 and TRBJ1-1, reads SAVISQKPSRDICQRGTSLTIQCQVDSQVTMMFWYRQQPGQSLTLIATANQGSEATYESGFVIDKFPISRPNLTFSTLTVSNMSPEDSSIYLCSVGTGRTEAFFGQGTRLTVV.

The chain recombines TRBV18 with TRBJ1-1; D possibly corresponds to TRBD1 (6 bases). The CDR3 has 12 residues. The V gene lost 5 bases and the J gene lost 7 bases, with 11 bases spanning the gap. The germline V gene encodes CDR1 KGHSH and CDR2 LQKENI. CDR3 loop: CASSKDSGEAFF. For the CDR3, the DNA is TGTGCCAGCTCAAAGGACAGCGGTGAAGCTTTCTTT.

This clonotype has only a few counts. The J gene is TRBJ2-1, the V gene TRBV19; the match to TRBD2 covers 10 bases. The CDR3 has 15 residues. The germline V gene has CDR1 LNHDA and CDR2 SQIVND (reference sequence). V lost 8 bases, J lost 0 bases, and 4 bases stayed unmatched. This CDR3 is CASAPSGSSYNEQFF. CDR3 DNA sequence: TGTGCCAGTGCCCCTAGCGGGAGCTCCTACAATGAGCAGTTCTTC.

V and J are TRBV27 and TRBJ2-2; 8 positions match TRBD1. Germline CDR1 reads MNHEY; CDR2 reads SMNVEV (reference sequence). The CDR3 loop spans 13 amino acids. J lost 6 bases, V lost 5 bases, and 2 bases had no gene match. CDR3 protein: CASSHRGSGELFF. The CDR3, as DNA: TGTGCCAGCAGTCACAGGGGGTCCGGGGAGCTGTTTTTT.

The chain recombines TRBV2 with TRBJ2-3; D perhaps matches TRBD2 (6 bases). V lost 7 bases, J lost 2 bases, and 16 bases lay in between. The CDR3 runs to 15 residues. Germline CDR1 SNHLY, CDR2 FYNNEI. DNA for the CDR3: TGTGCCAGCAAGGACTTAGCGGAATCCACAGATACGCAGTATTTT. Translating it yields CASKDLAESTDTQYF.